This T cell receptor (beta chain) was retrieved from a study of cytomegalovirus exposure and HLA in healthy donors. Study-wide points: Associated with cytomegalovirus, according to the listing, were 150 to 200 TCR beta chains. In a later analysis, first-cohort TCR clusters were found to tend to co-occur in the 130 or so validation repertoires. In vitro testing confirmed a few CMV-associated chains as specific for CMV antigens.

Some clones are missing from TCRdb's copy, which holds only in-frame ones; the method was immunoSEQ multiplex PCR. The repertoire consists of approximately 130,000 clones, with approximately 81% occurring once and the leading ten covering roughly 2%. Notes on this clone: Its matching antigen is unknown.

The sequenced material came from PBMCs. This sequence was found in a woman in her twenties or thirties in good health and CMV-seronegative.

The CDR3 bases are TGCAGCGCCCTCGCCTTGGGGCTAGCGGGGGCTCAAGAGACCCAGTACTTC. Translating gives CSALALGLAGAQETQYF. This rearrangement joins TRBV29-1 to TRBJ2-5; 10 nucleotides agree with TRBD2. Losses at the gene ends were 7 bases for V and 2 bases for J; bases not matched to a gene: 16. Germline CDR1 reads SQVTM; CDR2 reads ANQGSEA. CDR3 length: 17 amino acids.